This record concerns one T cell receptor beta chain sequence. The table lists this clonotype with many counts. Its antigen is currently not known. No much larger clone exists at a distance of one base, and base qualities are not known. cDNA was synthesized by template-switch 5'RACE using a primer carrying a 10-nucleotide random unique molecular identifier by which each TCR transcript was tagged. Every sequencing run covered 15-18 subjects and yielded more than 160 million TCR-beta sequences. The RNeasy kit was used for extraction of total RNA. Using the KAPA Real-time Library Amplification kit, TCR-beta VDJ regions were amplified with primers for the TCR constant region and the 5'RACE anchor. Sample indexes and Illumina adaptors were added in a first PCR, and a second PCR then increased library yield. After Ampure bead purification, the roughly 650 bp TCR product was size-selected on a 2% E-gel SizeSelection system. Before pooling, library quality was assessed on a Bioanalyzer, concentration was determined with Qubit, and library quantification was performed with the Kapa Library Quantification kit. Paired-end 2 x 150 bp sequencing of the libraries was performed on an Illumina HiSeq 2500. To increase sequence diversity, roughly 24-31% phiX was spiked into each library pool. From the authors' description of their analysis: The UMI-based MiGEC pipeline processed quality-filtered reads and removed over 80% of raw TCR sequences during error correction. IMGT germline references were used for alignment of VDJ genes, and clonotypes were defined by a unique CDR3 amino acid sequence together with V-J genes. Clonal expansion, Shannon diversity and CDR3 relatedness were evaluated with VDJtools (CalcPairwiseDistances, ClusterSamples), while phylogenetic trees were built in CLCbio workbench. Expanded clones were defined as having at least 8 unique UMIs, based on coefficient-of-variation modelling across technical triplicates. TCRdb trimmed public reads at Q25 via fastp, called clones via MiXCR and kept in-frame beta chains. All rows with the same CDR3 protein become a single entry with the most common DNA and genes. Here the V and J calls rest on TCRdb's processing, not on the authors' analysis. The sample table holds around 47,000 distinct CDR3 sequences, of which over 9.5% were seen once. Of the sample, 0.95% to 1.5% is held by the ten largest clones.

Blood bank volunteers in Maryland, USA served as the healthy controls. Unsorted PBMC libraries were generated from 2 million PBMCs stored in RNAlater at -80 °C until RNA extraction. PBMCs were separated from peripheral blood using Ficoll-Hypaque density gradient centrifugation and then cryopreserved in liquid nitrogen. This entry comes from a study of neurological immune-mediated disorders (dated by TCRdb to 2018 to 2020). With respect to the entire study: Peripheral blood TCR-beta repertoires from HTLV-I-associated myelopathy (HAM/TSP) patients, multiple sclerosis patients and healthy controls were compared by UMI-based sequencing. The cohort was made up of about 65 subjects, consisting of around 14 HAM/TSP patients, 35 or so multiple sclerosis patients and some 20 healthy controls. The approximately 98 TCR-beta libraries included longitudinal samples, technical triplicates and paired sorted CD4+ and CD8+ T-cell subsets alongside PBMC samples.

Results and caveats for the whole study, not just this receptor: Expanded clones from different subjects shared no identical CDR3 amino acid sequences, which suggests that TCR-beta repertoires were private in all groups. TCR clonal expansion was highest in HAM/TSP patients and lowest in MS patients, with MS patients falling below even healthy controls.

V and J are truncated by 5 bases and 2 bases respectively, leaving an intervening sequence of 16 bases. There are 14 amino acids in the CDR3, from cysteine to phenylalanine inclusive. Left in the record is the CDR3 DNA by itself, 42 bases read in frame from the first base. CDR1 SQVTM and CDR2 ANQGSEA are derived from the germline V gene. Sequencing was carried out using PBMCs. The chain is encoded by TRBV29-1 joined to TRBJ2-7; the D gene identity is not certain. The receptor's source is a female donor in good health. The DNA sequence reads TGCAGCGTTCTCTCCCCGGGCGCCACCTACGAGCAGTACTTC. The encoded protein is CSVLSPGATYEQYF.